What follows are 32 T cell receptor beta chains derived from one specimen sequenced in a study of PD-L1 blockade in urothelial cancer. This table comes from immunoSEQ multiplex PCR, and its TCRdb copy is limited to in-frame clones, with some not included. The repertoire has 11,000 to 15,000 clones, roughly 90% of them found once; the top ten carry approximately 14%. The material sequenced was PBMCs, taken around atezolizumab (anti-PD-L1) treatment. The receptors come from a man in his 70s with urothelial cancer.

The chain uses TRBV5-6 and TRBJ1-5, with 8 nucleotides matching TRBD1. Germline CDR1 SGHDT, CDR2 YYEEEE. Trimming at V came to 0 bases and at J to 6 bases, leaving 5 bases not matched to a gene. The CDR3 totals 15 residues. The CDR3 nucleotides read TGTGCCAGCAGCTTGGGACAGGGGATAGGTCAGCCCCAGCATTTT. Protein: CASSLGQGIGQPQHF.

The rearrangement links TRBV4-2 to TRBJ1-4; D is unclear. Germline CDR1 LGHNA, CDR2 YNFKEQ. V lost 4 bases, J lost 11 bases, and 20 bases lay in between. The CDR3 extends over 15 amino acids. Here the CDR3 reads CASSPGETRFDKLFF. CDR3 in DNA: TGTGCCAGCAGCCCCGGGGAGACTCGTTTCGACAAACTGTTTTTT.

The CDR3 loop is CASSFFSGSDTQYF. The CDR3 DNA reads TGTGCCAGCAGCTTTTTCTCAGGGTCCGATACGCAGTATTTT. The chain joins TRBV5-4 to TRBJ2-3; D is possibly TRBD1 (5 bases). Germline loops: CDR1 SGHNT, CDR2 YYREEE (reference sequence). Trimming took off 2 bases at V and 6 bases at J, with 13 bases between the two ends. The CDR3 loop spans 14 amino acids. Full variable domain (remainder filled in from reference TRBV5-4 and TRBJ2-3): ETGVTQSPTHLIKTRGQQVTLRCSSQSGHNTVSWYQQALGQGPQFIFQYYREEENGRGNFPPRFSGLQFPNYSSELNVNALELDDSALYLCASSFFSGSDTQYFGPGTRLTVL.

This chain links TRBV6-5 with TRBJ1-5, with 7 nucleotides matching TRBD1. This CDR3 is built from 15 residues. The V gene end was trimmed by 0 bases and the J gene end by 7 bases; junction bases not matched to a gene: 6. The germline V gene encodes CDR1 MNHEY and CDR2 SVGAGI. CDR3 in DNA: TGTGCCAGCAGTTACTCTGCACAGGGGCTACAGCCCCAGCATTTT. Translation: CASSYSAQGLQPQHF.

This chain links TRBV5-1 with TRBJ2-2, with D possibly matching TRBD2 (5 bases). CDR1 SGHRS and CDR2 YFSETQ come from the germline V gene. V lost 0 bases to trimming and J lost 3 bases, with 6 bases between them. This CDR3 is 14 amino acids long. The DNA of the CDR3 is TGCGCCAGCAGCTTGGCCGGGGACACCGGGGAGCTGTTTTTT. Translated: CASSLAGDTGELFF.

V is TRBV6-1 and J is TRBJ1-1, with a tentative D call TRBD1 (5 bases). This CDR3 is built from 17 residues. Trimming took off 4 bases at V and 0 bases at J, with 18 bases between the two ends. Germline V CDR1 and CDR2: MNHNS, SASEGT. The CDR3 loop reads CASSGGRRRAMNTEAFF. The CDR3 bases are TGTGCCAGCAGTGGGGGGAGGAGGAGGGCGATGAACACTGAAGCTTTCTTT.

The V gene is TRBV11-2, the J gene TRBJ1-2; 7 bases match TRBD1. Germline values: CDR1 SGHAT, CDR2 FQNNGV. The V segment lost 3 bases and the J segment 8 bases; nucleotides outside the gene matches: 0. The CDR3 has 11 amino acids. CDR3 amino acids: CASSFRGGYTF. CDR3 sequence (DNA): TGTGCCAGCAGCTTCAGGGGGGGCTACACCTTC.

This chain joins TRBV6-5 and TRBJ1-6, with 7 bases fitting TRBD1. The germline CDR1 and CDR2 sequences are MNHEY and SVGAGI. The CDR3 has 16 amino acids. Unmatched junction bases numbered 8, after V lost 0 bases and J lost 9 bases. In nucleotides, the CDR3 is TGTGCCAGCAGTTACTCGATCGGGACAGCGGCTTCACCCCTCCACTTT. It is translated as CASSYSIGTAASPLHF.

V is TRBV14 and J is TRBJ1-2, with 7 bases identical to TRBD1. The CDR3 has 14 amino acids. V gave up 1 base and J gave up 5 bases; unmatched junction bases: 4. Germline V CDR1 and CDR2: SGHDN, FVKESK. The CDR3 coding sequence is TGTGCCAGCAGCCAAGTAACAGGGGTGTATGGCTACACCTTC. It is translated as CASSQVTGVYGYTF. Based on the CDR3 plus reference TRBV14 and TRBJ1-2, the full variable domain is EAGVTQFPSHSVIEKGQTVTLRCDPISGHDNLYWYRRVMGKEIKFLLHFVKESKQDESGMPNNRFLAERTGGTYSTLKVQPAELEDSGVYFCASSQVTGVYGYTFGSGTRLTVV.

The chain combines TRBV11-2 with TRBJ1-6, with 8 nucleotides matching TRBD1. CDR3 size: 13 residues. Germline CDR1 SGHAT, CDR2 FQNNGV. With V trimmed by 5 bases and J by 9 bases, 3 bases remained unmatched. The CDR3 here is CASSPGGSSPLHF. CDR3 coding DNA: TGTGCCAGCAGCCCAGGGGGCAGTTCACCCCTCCACTTT. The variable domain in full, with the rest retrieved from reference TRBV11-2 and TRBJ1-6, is EAGVAQSPRYKIIEKRQSVAFWCNPISGHATLYWYQQILGQGPKLLIQFQNNGVVDDSQLPKDRFSAERLKGVDSTLKIQPAKLEDSAVYLCASSPGGSSPLHFGNGTRLTVT.

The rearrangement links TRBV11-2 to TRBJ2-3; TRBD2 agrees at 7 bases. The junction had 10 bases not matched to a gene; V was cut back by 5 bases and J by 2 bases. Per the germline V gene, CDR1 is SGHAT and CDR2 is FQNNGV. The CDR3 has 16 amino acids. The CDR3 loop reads CASSPSSGLITDTQYF. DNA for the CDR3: TGTGCCAGCAGCCCCTCTAGCGGACTTATCACAGATACGCAGTATTTT.

CDR3 nucleotides: TGTGCCAGCAGTTTCAGTCCGGGTTTGGGCTACACCTTC. It translates to CASSFSPGLGYTF. V and J are TRBV28 and TRBJ1-2; D gene uncertain. CDR3 length: 13 residues. The V end lost 3 bases, the J end lost 8 bases, and 13 bases lay between the germline ends. CDR1 MDHEN and CDR2 SYDVKM come from the germline V gene.

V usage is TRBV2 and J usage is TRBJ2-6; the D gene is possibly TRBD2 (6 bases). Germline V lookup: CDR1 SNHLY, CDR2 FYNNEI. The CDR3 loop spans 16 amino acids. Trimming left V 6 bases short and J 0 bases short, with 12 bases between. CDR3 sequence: CASRSAGNSGANVLTF. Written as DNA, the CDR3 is TGTGCCAGCAGGTCGGCGGGGAACTCTGGGGCCAACGTCCTGACTTTC.

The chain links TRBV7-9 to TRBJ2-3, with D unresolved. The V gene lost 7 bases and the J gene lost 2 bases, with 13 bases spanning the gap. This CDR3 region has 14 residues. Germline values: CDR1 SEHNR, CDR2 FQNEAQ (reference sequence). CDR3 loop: CASTPGVTTDTQYF. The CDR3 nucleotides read TGTGCCAGCACCCCGGGTGTCACCACAGATACGCAGTATTTT.

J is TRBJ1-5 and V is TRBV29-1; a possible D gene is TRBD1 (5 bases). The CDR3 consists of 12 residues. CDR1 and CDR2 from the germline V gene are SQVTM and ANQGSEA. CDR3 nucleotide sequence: TGCGGAATTGGGGCAGAAAATCAGCCCCAGCATTTT. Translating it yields CGIGAENQPQHF.

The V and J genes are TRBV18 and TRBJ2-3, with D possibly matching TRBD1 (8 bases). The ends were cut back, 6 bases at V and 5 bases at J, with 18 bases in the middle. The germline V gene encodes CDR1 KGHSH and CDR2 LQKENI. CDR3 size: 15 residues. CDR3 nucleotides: TGTGCCAGCTCGTCCGACAGGGGAGGGAGAGATACGCAGTATTTT. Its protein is CASSSDRGGRDTQYF.

CDR3 in DNA: TGTGCCAGCAGTGTAGGTCCAGGGATGAATGAGCAGTTCTTC. Translation: CASSVGPGMNEQFF. The chain couples TRBV6-4 to TRBJ2-1; D is perhaps TRBD1 (5 bases). Germline CDR1 is MRHNA and CDR2 is SNTAGT. CDR3 length: 14 amino acids. Trimming took off 4 bases at V and 7 bases at J, with 14 bases between the two ends.

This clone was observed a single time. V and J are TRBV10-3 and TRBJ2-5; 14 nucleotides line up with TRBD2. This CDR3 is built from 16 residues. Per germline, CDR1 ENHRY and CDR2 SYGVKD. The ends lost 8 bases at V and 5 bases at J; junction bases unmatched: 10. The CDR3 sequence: CAIGLTSGGAGETQYF. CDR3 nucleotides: TGTGCCATCGGTTTGACTAGCGGGGGGGCGGGTGAGACCCAGTACTTC.

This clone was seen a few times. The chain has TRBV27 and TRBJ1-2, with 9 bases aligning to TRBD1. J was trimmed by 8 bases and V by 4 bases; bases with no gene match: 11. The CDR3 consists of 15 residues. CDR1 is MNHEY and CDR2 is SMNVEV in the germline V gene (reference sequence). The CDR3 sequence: CASSSAIQGAKGYTF. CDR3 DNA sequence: TGTGCCAGCAGTTCGGCCATACAGGGGGCGAAGGGCTACACCTTC.

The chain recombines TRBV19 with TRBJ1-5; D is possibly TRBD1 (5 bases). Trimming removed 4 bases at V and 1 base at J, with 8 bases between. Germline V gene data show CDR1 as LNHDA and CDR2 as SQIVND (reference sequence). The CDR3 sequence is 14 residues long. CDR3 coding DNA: TGTGCCAGTAGTAGGGGGGGGAGCAATCAGCCCCAGCATTTT. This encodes CASSRGGSNQPQHF.

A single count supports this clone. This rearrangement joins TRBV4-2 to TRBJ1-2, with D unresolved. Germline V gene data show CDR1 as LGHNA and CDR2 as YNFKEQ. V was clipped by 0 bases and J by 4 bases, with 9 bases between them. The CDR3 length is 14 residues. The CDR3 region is CASSQERPSYGYTF. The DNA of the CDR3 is TGTGCCAGCAGCCAAGAGCGCCCGTCCTATGGCTACACCTTC.

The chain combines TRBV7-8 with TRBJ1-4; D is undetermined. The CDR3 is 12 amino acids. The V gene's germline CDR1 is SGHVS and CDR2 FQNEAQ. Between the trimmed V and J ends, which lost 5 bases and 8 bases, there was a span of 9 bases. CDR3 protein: CASSVRGEKLFF. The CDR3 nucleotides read TGTGCCAGCAGCGTGAGAGGGGAAAAACTGTTTTTT.

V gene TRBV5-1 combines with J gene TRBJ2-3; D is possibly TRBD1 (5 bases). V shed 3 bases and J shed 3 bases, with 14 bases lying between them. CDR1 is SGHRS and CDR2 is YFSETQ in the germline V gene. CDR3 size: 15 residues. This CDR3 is CASSSGAGPTDTQYF. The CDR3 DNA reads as TGCGCCAGCAGCTCCGGCGCAGGGCCGACAGATACGCAGTATTTT.

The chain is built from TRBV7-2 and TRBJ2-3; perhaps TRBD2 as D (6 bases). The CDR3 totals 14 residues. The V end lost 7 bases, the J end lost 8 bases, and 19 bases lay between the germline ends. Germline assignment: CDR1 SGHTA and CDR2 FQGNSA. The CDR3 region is CASTPGVGTGTQYF. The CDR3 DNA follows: TGTGCCAGCACCCCGGGGGTGGGGACGGGTACGCAGTATTTT. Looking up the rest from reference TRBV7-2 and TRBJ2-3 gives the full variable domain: GAGVSQSPSNKVTEKGKDVELRCDPISGHTALYWYRQSLGQGLEFLIYFQGNSAPDKSGLPSDRFSAERTGGSVSTLTIQRTQQEDSAVYLCASTPGVGTGTQYFGPGTRLTVL.

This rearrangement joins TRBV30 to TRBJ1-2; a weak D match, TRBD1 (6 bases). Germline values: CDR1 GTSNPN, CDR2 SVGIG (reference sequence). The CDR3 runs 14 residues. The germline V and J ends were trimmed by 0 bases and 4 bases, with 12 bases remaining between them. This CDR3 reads CAWSVQGRGYGYTF. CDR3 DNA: TGTGCCTGGAGTGTACAGGGCAGGGGCTATGGCTACACCTTC.

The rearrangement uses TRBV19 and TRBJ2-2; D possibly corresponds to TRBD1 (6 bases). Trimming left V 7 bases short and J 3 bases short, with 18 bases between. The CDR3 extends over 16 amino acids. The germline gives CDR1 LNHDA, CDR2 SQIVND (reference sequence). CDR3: CASNTGYLGYTGELFF. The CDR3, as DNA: TGTGCCAGTAACACAGGGTACTTGGGATACACCGGGGAGCTGTTTTTT.

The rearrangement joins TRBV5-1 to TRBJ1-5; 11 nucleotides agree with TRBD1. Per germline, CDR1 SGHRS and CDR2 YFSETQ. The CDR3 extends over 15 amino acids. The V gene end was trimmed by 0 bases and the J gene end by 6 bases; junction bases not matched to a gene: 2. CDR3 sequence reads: CASSLGTGGLQPQHF. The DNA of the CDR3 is TGCGCCAGCAGCTTGGGGACAGGGGGCCTTCAGCCCCAGCATTTT.

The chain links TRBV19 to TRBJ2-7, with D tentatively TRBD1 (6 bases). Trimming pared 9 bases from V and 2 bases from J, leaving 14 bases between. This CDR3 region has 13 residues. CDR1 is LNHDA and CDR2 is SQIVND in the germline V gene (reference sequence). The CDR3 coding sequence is TGTGCCAGCAGGGGCCGAGACGCCTACGAGCAGTACTTC. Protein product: CASRGRDAYEQYF.

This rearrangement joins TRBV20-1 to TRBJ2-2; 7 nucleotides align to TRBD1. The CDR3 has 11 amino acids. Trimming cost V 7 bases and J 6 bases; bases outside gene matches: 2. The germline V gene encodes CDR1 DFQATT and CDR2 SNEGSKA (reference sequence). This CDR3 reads CSEGGPGELFF. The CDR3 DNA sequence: TGCAGTGAAGGGGGCCCCGGGGAGCTGTTTTTT.

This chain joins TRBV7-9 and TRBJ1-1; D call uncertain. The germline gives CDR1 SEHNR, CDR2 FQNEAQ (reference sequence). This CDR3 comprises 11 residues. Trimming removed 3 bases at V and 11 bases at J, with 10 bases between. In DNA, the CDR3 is TGTGCCAGCAGCTTCAGAAGGAGGGCTTTCTTT. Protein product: CASSFRRRAFF.

The CDR3 region has the DNA TGTGCCAGCAGTTTTCGGGGGGCTATTAATGGCTACACCTTC. It is translated as CASSFRGAINGYTF. V gene TRBV28 combines with J gene TRBJ1-2; D is perhaps TRBD1 (6 bases). Per germline, CDR1 MDHEN and CDR2 SYDVKM. The V and J ends lost 3 bases and 6 bases respectively, with 14 bases between them. The CDR3 covers 14 residues.

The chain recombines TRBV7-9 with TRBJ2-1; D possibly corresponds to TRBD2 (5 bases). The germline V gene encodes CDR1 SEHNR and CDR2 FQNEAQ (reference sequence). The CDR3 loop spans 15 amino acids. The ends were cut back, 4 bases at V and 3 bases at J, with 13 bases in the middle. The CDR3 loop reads CASSYPDSYYNEQFF. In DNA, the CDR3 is TGTGCCAGCAGCTATCCGGACTCCTACTACAATGAGCAGTTCTTC.